The 11 T cell receptor beta chains presented below share a single source sample, sequenced in a study of T cells in Graves' hyperthyroidism and ophthalmopathy. TCR beta CDR3 regions were amplified from RNA. HTBI primers were the set used in a first-round RT-PCR of the TCR CDR3. Each CDR3 protein is one row after TCRdb ran MiXCR on the multiplex PCR reads. The sample yields about 260,000 distinct CDR3 sequences, about 25% seen once. Sequenced sample: blood. The receptors shown here come from a middle-aged man with Graves' hyperthyroidism that later progressed to Graves' ophthalmopathy.

The V gene is TRBV6-1, the J gene TRBJ2-7, with 8 bases aligning to TRBD1. The germline gives CDR1 MNHNS, CDR2 SASEGT. The CDR3 is made up of 13 amino acids. The junction had 4 bases not matched to a gene; V was cut back by 4 bases and J by 5 bases. The CDR3 reads CASSALTGDEQYF. The CDR3, as DNA: TGTGCCAGCAGTGCATTGACAGGGGACGAGCAGTACTTC.

This clonotype has at least ten counts. V is TRBV6-5 and J is TRBJ2-5, with 12 positions matching TRBD2. The V segment lost 6 bases and the J segment 4 bases; nucleotides outside the gene matches: 9. Germline V gives CDR1 MNHEY, CDR2 SVGAGI. This CDR3 is built from 16 residues. CDR3 protein: CASRSSGRAWGETQYF. DNA for the CDR3: TGTGCCAGCAGATCTAGCGGGAGGGCCTGGGGAGAGACCCAGTACTTC.

At least ten counts were recorded for this clonotype. The chain is built from TRBV19 and TRBJ1-3, with D hard to call. The CDR3 covers 17 residues. The ends were cut back, 3 bases at V and 0 bases at J, with 15 bases in the middle. Germline-derived CDR1 and CDR2 are LNHDA and SQIVND (reference sequence). The CDR3 DNA reads TGTGCCAGTAGTATGCGGACTGATTCGAGCTCTGGAAACACCATATATTTT. Encoded protein: CASSMRTDSSSGNTIYF.

This clonotype has at least ten counts. A much larger clone sits a single nucleotide away, making a read error possible. This CDR3 reads CASSPGQGNNQPQHF. The CDR3 DNA follows: TGTGCCAGCAGTCCGGGACAGGGTAACAATCAGCCCCAGCATTTT. This chain links TRBV12-3 or TRBV12-4 with TRBJ1-5; 9 nucleotides align to TRBD1. Trimming removed 5 bases from V and 3 bases from J; junction bases left unmatched: 5. This CDR3 is 15 amino acids long.

In its sample, this clonotype was seen many times. V is TRBV20-1 and J is TRBJ2-5; 7 bases are shared with TRBD2. The CDR3 is 13 residues long. With V trimmed by 2 bases and J by 3 bases, 3 bases remained unmatched. Per germline, CDR1 DFQATT and CDR2 SNEGSKA (reference sequence). The CDR3 protein is CSARWLAEETQYF. The CDR3 DNA is TGCAGTGCTAGATGGCTAGCGGAAGAGACCCAGTACTTC.

V usage is TRBV6-2 or TRBV6-3 and J usage is TRBJ2-7, with 13 bases lining up with TRBD2. The CDR3 is 16 amino acids. CDR1 is MNHEY and CDR2 is SVGEGT in the germline V gene. V lost 7 bases and J lost 6; bases outside the gene matches: 12. The chain's CDR3 is CASTSAGTSGISEQYF. Here the CDR3 DNA reads TGTGCCAGCACCAGCGCTGGGACTAGCGGGATCTCCGAGCAGTACTTC.

This clonotype has a count of ten or more. The rearrangement joins TRBV7-2 to TRBJ1-2; 10 positions match TRBD1. The CDR3 loop spans 14 amino acids. Germline V gives CDR1 SGHTA, CDR2 FQGNSA. V lost 5 bases to trimming and J lost 6 bases; unmatched junction nucleotides: 6. The CDR3 protein is CASSMDRGTDGYTF. The CDR3 DNA reads TGTGCCAGCAGCATGGACAGGGGGACGGATGGCTACACCTTC.

The table lists this clonotype with many counts. The rearrangement joins TRBV30 to TRBJ1-1; D is unresolved. Trimming left V 4 bases short and J 4 bases short, with 10 bases between. The germline V gene encodes CDR1 GTSNPN and CDR2 SVGIG (reference sequence). The CDR3 consists of 12 residues. CDR3 loop: CAWTPGPTEAFF. DNA of the CDR3: TGTGCCTGGACACCAGGCCCCACTGAAGCTTTCTTT.

This clonotype was picked up many times. The chain uses TRBV28 and TRBJ1-2, with a possible D match to TRBD1 (6 bases). There are 14 residues in the CDR3. Trimming removed 7 bases from V and 4 bases from J, with 16 bases in between. The germline CDR1 and CDR2 sequences are MDHEN and SYDVKM. CDR3 in amino acids: CASTPAGGSYGYTF. The CDR3 coding sequence is TGTGCCAGCACTCCCGCTGGGGGCAGCTATGGCTACACCTTC.

The chain has TRBV7-8 and TRBJ1-1; the D is unclear. The CDR3 has 11 amino acids. Germline CDR1 reads SGHVS; CDR2 reads FQNEAQ. The ends were cut back, 6 bases at V and 6 bases at J, with 8 bases in the middle. CDR3 residues: CASSSVPEAFF. The CDR3 DNA is TGTGCCAGCAGTTCTGTACCTGAAGCTTTCTTT.

The chain links TRBV19 to TRBJ1-1; D perhaps matches TRBD1 (5 bases). The V gene lost 5 bases and the J gene lost 1 base, with 17 bases spanning the gap. Germline V gene sequence: CDR1 LNHDA, CDR2 SQIVND (reference sequence). The CDR3 runs to 16 residues. The CDR3 nucleotides are TGTGCCAGTAGTCCCTGGTACGACAGCCGGAACACTGAAGCTTTCTTT. This gives the protein CASSPWYDSRNTEAFF.